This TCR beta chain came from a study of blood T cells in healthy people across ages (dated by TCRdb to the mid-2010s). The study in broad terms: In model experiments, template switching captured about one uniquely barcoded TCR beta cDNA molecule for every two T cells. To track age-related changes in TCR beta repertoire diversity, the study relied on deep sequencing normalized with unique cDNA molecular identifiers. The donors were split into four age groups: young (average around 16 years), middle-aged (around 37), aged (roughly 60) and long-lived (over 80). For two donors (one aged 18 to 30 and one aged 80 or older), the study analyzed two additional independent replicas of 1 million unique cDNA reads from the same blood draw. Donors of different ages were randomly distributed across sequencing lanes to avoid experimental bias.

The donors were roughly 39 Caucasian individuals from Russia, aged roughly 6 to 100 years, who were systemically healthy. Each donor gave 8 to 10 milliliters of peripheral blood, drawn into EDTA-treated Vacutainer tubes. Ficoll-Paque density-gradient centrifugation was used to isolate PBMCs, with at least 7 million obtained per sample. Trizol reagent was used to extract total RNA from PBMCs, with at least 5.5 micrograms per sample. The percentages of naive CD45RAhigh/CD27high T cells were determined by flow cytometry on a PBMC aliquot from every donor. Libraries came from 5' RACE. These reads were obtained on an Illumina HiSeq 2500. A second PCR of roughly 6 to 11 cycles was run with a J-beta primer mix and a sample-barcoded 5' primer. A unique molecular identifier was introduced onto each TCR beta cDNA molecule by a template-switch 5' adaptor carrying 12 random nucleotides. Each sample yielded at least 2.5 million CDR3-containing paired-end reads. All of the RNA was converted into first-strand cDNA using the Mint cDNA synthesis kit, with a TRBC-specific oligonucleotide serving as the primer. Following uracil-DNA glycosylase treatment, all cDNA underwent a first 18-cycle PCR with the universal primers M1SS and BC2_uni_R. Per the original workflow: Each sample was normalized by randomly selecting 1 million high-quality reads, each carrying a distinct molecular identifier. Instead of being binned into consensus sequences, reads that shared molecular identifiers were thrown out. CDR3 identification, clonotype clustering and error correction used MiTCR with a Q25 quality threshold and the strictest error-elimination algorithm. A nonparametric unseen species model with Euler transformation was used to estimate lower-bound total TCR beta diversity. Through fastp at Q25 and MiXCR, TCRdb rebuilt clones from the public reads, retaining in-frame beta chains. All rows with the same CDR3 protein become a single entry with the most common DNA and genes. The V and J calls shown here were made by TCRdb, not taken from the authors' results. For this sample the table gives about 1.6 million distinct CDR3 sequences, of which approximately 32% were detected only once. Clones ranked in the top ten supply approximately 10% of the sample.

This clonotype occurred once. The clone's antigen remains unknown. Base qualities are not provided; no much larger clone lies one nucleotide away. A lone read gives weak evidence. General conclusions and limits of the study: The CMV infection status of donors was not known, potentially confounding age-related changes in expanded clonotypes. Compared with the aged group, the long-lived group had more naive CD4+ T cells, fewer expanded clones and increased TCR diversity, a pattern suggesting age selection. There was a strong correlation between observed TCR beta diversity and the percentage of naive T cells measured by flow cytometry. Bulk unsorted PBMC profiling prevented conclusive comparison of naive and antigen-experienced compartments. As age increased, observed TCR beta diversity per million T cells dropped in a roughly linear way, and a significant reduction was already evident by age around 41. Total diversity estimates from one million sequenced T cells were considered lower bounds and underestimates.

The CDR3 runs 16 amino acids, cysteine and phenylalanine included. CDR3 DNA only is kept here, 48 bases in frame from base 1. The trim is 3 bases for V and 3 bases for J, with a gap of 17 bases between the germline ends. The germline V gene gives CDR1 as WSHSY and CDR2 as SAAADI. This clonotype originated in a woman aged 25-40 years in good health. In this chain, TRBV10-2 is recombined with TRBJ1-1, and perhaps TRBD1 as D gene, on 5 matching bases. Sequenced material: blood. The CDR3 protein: CASSDAGGREDTEAFF. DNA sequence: TGCGCCAGCAGTGATGCGGGGGGAAGGGAGGACACTGAAGCTTTCTTT.